Following are 9 T cell receptor beta chains from one sample sequenced in a study of blood T cell repertoires in COVID-19 (dated by TCRdb to the early 2020s). Receptors were amplified or captured by the immunoSEQ multiplex PCR assay. As stored in TCRdb, this immuneACCESS dataset retains in-frame rearrangements with V and J assigned. A fraction of the clones does not appear; measured against another copy, unresolved V genes explain less than half of the discrepancy, and the remainder lacks a known reason. This sample gives approximately 240,000 clones in total; 75% to 85% of them show up just once. About 1.4% of the sample is in the top ten clones. The specimen was peripheral blood. Every receptor here comes from a woman aged 40 to 50 who had recovered from COVID-19.

This clone was found a few times. This rearrangement joins TRBV5-1 to TRBJ2-2; possible D gene TRBD2, 5 bases. The germline V gene has CDR1 SGHRS and CDR2 YFSETQ. The CDR3 covers 14 residues. Trimming pared 5 bases from V and 3 bases from J, leaving 11 bases between. The CDR3 reads CASRVNGDTGELFF. CDR3 bases: TGCGCCAGCAGGGTCAACGGGGACACCGGGGAGCTGTTTTTT.

This chain uses TRBV9 with TRBJ1-1; D gene ambiguous. With 2 bases removed from V and 2 bases from J, the gap between germline ends came to 13 bases. CDR1 and CDR2 (germline): SGDLS, YYNGEE. CDR3 length: 15 amino acids. The CDR3: CASSVSPAGNTEAFF. The CDR3 DNA reads TGTGCCAGCAGCGTTTCCCCCGCGGGTAACACTGAAGCTTTCTTT.

CDR3 DNA sequence: TGTGCCAGCTCGCTGACCTCTGGGACTAGCGGGAGGGCAGATACGCAGTATTTT. Translated: CASSLTSGTSGRADTQYF. This chain connects TRBV18 to TRBJ2-3; TRBD2 agrees at 16 bases. The trim removed 6 bases at V and 4 bases at J, leaving 10 bases unmatched. The CDR3 totals 18 residues. CDR1 is KGHSH and CDR2 is LQKENI in the germline V gene.

The chain combines TRBV12-3 or TRBV12-4 with TRBJ1-1; D gene ambiguous. The V gene lost 8 bases and the J gene lost 0 bases, with 10 bases spanning the gap. The CDR3 sequence is 13 residues long. The CDR3 DNA reads as TGTGCCAGCTCTTATACTTTGAACACTGAAGCTTTCTTT. Its protein is CASSYTLNTEAFF.

This sequence joins TRBV6-1 and TRBJ1-1, with D tentatively TRBD1 (6 bases). The germline V and J ends were trimmed by 2 bases and 5 bases, with 24 bases remaining between them. Germline assignment: CDR1 MNHNS and CDR2 SASEGT. This CDR3 has 18 residues. The CDR3 reads CASSEQYGGAGGRTEAFF. CDR3 nucleotides: TGTGCCAGCAGTGAACAATATGGGGGGGCCGGGGGTAGGACTGAAGCTTTCTTT.

The chain uses TRBV4-3 and TRBJ2-1; a weak D match, TRBD1 (5 bases). Germline lookup yields CDR1 LGHNA and CDR2 YSLEER. The V end lost 1 base, the J end lost 2 bases, and 6 bases lay between the germline ends. The CDR3 is 14 amino acids. The CDR3 region is CASSQGGPYNEQFF. In DNA, the CDR3 is TGCGCCAGCAGCCAAGGGGGCCCCTACAATGAGCAGTTCTTC.

The chain carries TRBV2 and TRBJ2-7, with D possibly TRBD1 on 6 matching bases. The germline V gene has CDR1 SNHLY and CDR2 FYNNEI. CDR3 length: 13 amino acids. The germline V and J ends were trimmed by 4 bases and 7 bases, with 14 bases remaining between them. The CDR3 region is CASSAYRVGEQYF. The CDR3 bases are TGTGCCAGCAGTGCGTACAGGGTAGGAGAGCAGTACTTC. Filled out from reference TRBV2 and TRBJ2-7, the complete variable domain reads EPEVTQTPSHQVTQMGQEVILRCVPISNHLYFYWYRQILGQKVEFLVSFYNNEISEKSEIFDDQFSVERPDGSNFTLKIRSTKLEDSAMYFCASSAYRVGEQYFGPGTRLTVT.

This rearrangement joins TRBV18 to TRBJ1-1; no reliable D call. V was trimmed by 0 bases and J by 6 bases, leaving 11 bases between them. Germline CDR1 is KGHSH and CDR2 is LQKENI. This CDR3 comprises 14 residues. The CDR3 spells CASSPPAQLAEAFF. DNA of the CDR3: TGTGCCAGCTCACCACCGGCACAGTTGGCTGAAGCTTTCTTT.

The chain joins TRBV7-6 to TRBJ2-7; no clear D gene. CDR3 size: 16 residues. V lost 1 base and J 3 bases, leaving 16 bases between the germline ends. Per germline, CDR1 SGHVS and CDR2 FNYEAQ. Here the CDR3 DNA reads TGTGCCAGCAGCTTAGGCTCTCGCGGCAGAATCTACGAGCAGTACTTC. This sequence encodes CASSLGSRGRIYEQYF.